This T cell receptor (beta chain) was captured in a study of long-term antiretroviral therapy in people with HIV. Study context: About a decade before 2015, the earliest samples were taken when ART was typically delayed.

The immunoSEQ assay was v3.0, run at survey level. The table came from immunoSEQ multiplex PCR; TCRdb's copy has only in-frame clones and leaves some out. The sample has about 31,000 clones; around 79% are singletons. V was pared by 1 base and J by 2 bases, with 8 bases between. Germline values: CDR1 SGHTA, CDR2 FQGNSA. The CDR3 length is 14 residues. Of note for this clone: Its antigen is not known.

A minimum of one pre-ART and two post-ART PBMC samples existed for each donor. Findings and caveats of the study: Records did not include ART adherence, viral resistance or therapy changes. Controls showed broader CDR3 length ranges than did the HIV repertoires.

The sequences come from unsorted PBMCs, collected 1.9 years after starting antiretroviral therapy. This TCR derives from a man aged 18 to 29 with HIV. The rearrangement links TRBV7-2 to TRBJ1-2; D possibly corresponds to TRBD1 (5 bases). CDR3 nucleotide sequence: TGTGCCAGCAGCTTAGAAGGGGTCAACTATGGCTACACCTTC. Its translation is CASSLEGVNYGYTF.